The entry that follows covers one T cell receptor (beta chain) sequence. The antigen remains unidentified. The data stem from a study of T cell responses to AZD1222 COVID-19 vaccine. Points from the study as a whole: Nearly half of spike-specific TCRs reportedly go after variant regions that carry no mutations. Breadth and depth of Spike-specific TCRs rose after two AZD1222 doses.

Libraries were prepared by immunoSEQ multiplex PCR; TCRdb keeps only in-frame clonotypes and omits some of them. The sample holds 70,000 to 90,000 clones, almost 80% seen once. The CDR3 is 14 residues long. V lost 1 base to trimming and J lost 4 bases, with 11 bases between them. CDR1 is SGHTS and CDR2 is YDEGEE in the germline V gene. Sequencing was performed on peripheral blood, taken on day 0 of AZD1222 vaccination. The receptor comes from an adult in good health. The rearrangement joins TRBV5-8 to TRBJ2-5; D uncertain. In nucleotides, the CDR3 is TGTGCCAGCAGCTTGTTGATGGTCTTAGAGACCCAGTACTTC. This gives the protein CASSLLMVLETQYF.